These 12 T cell receptor beta chains share one sample of origin, sequenced in a study of cytomegalovirus exposure and HLA in healthy donors. PCR was performed using 60 Vbeta and 13 Jbeta primers. Only in-frame clones appear in the TCRdb table, and some are missing; sequencing was by immunoSEQ multiplex PCR. The sample yields 90,000 to 140,000 clones, about 13% seen once. Input material: PBMCs. The receptors were gathered from a man in his forties in good health and CMV-seropositive.

The chain is built from TRBV7-6 and TRBJ2-1, with 8 nucleotides matching TRBD2. CDR3 length: 15 residues. CDR1 is SGHVS and CDR2 is FNYEAQ in the germline V gene. V shed 0 bases and J 8 bases; nucleotides not matched to a gene: 6. The CDR3 loop is CASSLAPAGVHEQFF. The CDR3 DNA sequence: TGTGCCAGCAGCTTAGCGCCAGCGGGAGTTCATGAGCAGTTCTTC.

The chain joins TRBV5-1 to TRBJ2-4; 7 nucleotides align to TRBD1. CDR3 size: 15 residues. The V and J ends lost 3 bases and 7 bases, in that order; junction bases with no gene match: 10. Germline loops: CDR1 SGHRS, CDR2 YFSETQ. CDR3 sequence (DNA): TGCGCCAGCAGCTGGAATACAGGGGATGGGAACATTCAGTACTTC. It encodes CASSWNTGDGNIQYF. Drawing the rest from reference TRBV5-1 and TRBJ2-4, the complete variable domain is KAGVTQTPRYLIKTRGQQVTLSCSPISGHRSVSWYQQTPGQGLQFLFEYFSETQRNKGNFPGRFSGRQFSNSRSEMNVSTLELGDSALYLCASSWNTGDGNIQYFGAGTRLSVL.

The genes are TRBV5-4 and TRBJ2-1; TRBD2 matches at 8 bases. With V trimmed by 4 bases and J by 3 bases, 6 bases remained unmatched. Germline CDR1 SGHNT, CDR2 YYREEE (reference sequence). This CDR3 is built from 15 residues. The chain's CDR3 is CASSGPGLDYNEQFF. The CDR3 DNA follows: TGTGCCAGCAGCGGGCCGGGACTAGACTACAATGAGCAGTTCTTC.

This clone was seen a few times. V and J are TRBV7-2 and TRBJ2-7; D perhaps matches TRBD2 (7 bases). Germline lookup yields CDR1 SGHTA and CDR2 FQGNSA. This CDR3 has 15 amino acids. V gave up 4 bases and J gave up 0 bases, with 13 bases separating them. The CDR3 loop reads CASSWGGAVSYEQYF. The CDR3 DNA reads TGTGCCAGCAGCTGGGGGGGGGCAGTCTCCTACGAGCAGTACTTC.

The sample holds a few counts of this clone. The chain recombines TRBV27 with TRBJ1-1, with D unclear. The CDR3 sequence is 13 residues long. V lost 3 bases, J lost 7 bases, and 12 bases lay in between. Germline V lookup: CDR1 MNHEY, CDR2 SMNVEV (reference sequence). Here the CDR3 DNA reads TGTGCCAGCAGTTTGATCGCGGGGAGTGAAGCTTTCTTT. Protein sequence: CASSLIAGSEAFF.

This clone was seen only a few times. The rearrangement links TRBV7-3 to TRBJ1-2; 8 bases fit TRBD1. V shed 5 bases and J 8 bases; nucleotides not matched to a gene: 7. Germline loops: CDR1 SGHTA, CDR2 FQGTGA. This CDR3 is 13 amino acids long. CDR3 sequence: CASSVQGARGYTF. Written as DNA, the CDR3 is TGTGCCAGCAGCGTTCAGGGGGCACGGGGCTACACCTTC.

This chain links TRBV7-9 with TRBJ1-1; TRBD1 aligns across 11 bases. V lost 5 bases to trimming and J lost 4 bases; unmatched junction nucleotides: 6. CDR3 length: 15 residues. Germline CDR1 and CDR2: SEHNR and FQNEAQ (reference sequence). For the CDR3, the DNA is TGTGCCAGCAGCGTCGGGACAGGGGGTATCACTGAAGCTTTCTTT. Its translation: CASSVGTGGITEAFF. Supplemented by reference TRBV7-9 and TRBJ1-1, the full variable domain reads DTGVSQNPRHKITKRGQNVTFRCDPISEHNRLYWYRQTLGQGPEFLTYFQNEAQLEKSRLLSDRFSAERPKGSFSTLEIQRTEQGDSAMYLCASSVGTGGITEAFFGQGTRLTVV.

This clone was seen more than once but under ten times. The V call is TRBV29-1, the J call TRBJ2-3, with 7 bases that match TRBD1. CDR1 and CDR2 (germline): SQVTM, ANQGSEA. The CDR3 consists of 14 residues. V shed 6 bases, J shed 5 bases, and the junction held 11 bases outside the gene matches. CDR3 in amino acids: CSVAGGVLLDTQYF. Here the CDR3 DNA reads TGCAGCGTCGCAGGGGGTGTCTTATTAGATACGCAGTATTTT.

This clone has only a few counts. This chain uses TRBV7-9 with TRBJ1-2; possible D gene TRBD1, 5 bases. Per the germline V gene, CDR1 is SEHNR and CDR2 is FQNEAQ (reference sequence). This CDR3 region has 17 residues. V lost 1 base and J lost 8, with 23 bases in between. The DNA of the CDR3 is TGTGCCAGCAGCTTAGGGCCAACCGGGACTGACAAAAGGGGCTACACCTTC. This gives the protein CASSLGPTGTDKRGYTF.

This clone occurred a few times. The gene calls are TRBV6-1 and TRBJ2-7; TRBD2 aligns across 10 bases. Losses at the gene ends were 1 base for V and 6 bases for J; bases not matched to a gene: 9. This CDR3 is built from 16 residues. Germline V gives CDR1 MNHNS, CDR2 SASEGT. The CDR3 loop is CASSEGASGRGFEQYF. In DNA, the CDR3 is TGTGCCAGCAGTGAAGGAGCTAGCGGGAGAGGGTTCGAGCAGTACTTC.

The chain joins TRBV2 to TRBJ2-5; D uncertain. The J call could be wrong; TRBJ2-7 is a better fit for the DNA end. The CDR3 runs to 12 residues. From germline, CDR1 is SNHLY and CDR2 FYNNEI. The CDR3 reads CASKNRFYEQYF. The CDR3 nucleotides are TGTGCCAGCAAAAACAGATTCTACGAGCAGTACTTC.

This chain joins TRBV5-1 and TRBJ2-7, with D perhaps TRBD2 (7 bases). The germline V gene has CDR1 SGHRS and CDR2 YFSETQ. V gave up 5 bases and J gave up 1 base, with 16 bases separating them. CDR3 size: 15 residues. The CDR3 bases are TGCGCCAGCAGACCTGGGGGGGGCAGTTCCTACGAGCAGTACTTC. Encoded protein: CASRPGGGSSYEQYF.